This TCR beta chain was identified in a study of TIL therapy for anti-PD-1-resistant metastatic lung cancer. On the study more broadly: Tumors were harvested before any PD-1/PD-L1 blockade. Tumors carried a median about 1.4 non-synonymous mutations per megabase.

Sequencing used immunoSEQ v3. Sequencing depth was approximately 1.8 million read pairs for survey level, roughly 4.5-6.5 million for deep. Here immunoSEQ multiplex PCR was the method, and the copy in TCRdb shows in-frame clones only, minus some. The sample has about 52,000 clones; roughly 78% are singletons. General study results and limits: Patients were highly selected, enriched for treatment-naive, never-smoker and oncogene-addicted cases.

Stated time point: pre-treatment sample, taken before nivolumab and TIL therapy. In the case of this clone: The target antigen is unknown.

V was shortened by 2 bases and J by 4 bases, with 9 bases between the two germline ends. The CDR3 length is 13 residues. Looked up from germline, CDR1 is SGHDT and CDR2 is YYEEEE. The V and J genes are TRBV5-6 and TRBJ1-2; no firm D call. The source material was blood, sampled at baseline. The sequence derives from a woman aged 25 to 80 with non-small cell lung cancer. The CDR3 coding sequence is TGTGCCAGCAGCTTTCAGCTTTCCTATGGCTACACCTTC. It yields the protein CASSFQLSYGYTF.